A single TCR beta chain is shown here with its context. Its cognate antigen has yet to be identified. Base qualities were left out, and no much larger clone turns up one base away. This entry is derived from a study of cytotoxic CD8 clonotypes in ibrutinib-treated CLL (dated by TCRdb to the early 2020s). In the study overall: The cohort had eleven to twelve relapsed/refractory and 15 treatment-naive patients; 17 to 18 were IGHV unmutated. The response samples were drawn at a median of roughly twelve months into treatment, with a range of about 6 to 36 months. All remission and progressive disease samples were collected while patients were still receiving ibrutinib. Samples averaged 255,043 productive templates and tens of thousands of productive rearrangements. Longitudinal samples were obtainable from 26 of the 86 participants in the trial. Responses were partial in about 25 patients and complete in 2; after median 68 months follow-up, around 15 stayed in remission and 12 progressed. Cryopreserved peripheral blood mononuclear cells were collected before treatment, at response, and at either disease progression or sustained remission.

The CDR3 starts with the cysteine, ends with the phenylalanine, and has 12 residues. Only the CDR3 portion is preserved as DNA: 36 bases, with reading frame beginning at the first base. For CDR1 and CDR2, the germline V gene (reference sequence) lists LNHDA and SQIVND. V loses 0 bases of germline sequence and J loses 10 bases, and the interval between the two ends is 7 bases. The sample's time point label is to be understood as: progressive disease on ibrutinib. For TCR beta library preparation, about 2 micrograms of genomic DNA were isolated from cryopreserved PBMCs. Longitudinal blood samples from CLL patients on ibrutinib monotherapy underwent high-throughput TCR beta sequencing. The patients took part in an open-label, single-center phase 2 trial of ibrutinib monotherapy. General findings and caveats noted by the study authors: At baseline, clonality was higher than in age-matched healthy donors and showed a strong correlation with circulating CD8+ T-cell counts. Sustained-remission and progressing patients did not have matched sampling times, and lymph node repertoires were not examined. Public clonotypes were rare and either shrank or stayed stable during treatment, and the rise in clonality at ibrutinib response reflected expansion of private clonotypes. At ibrutinib response clonality went up, during sustained remission it held steady, and at progression it dropped back toward baseline.

On a MiSeq, deep resolution sequencing aimed for a depth between 1 in 1 million and 1 in 200,000 T cells, with each clonotype covered approximately 10x on average. The immunoSEQ hsTCRB Kit was used to generate the TCR beta libraries. Concerning the study's data processing: Data were analyzed with ImmunoSEQ Data Assistant and ImmunoSEQ Analyzer, with V, D and J genes assigned per IMGT definitions. Clonality, which ranges from 0 to 1, was calculated as one minus the normalized Shannon entropy of productive rearrangement frequencies. Only overrepresented clonotypes making up at least 0.05% of each patient's repertoire were included in the public clonotype analysis. About twelve repertoires from age-matched healthy donors, obtained from immuneACCESS, served as clonality controls. TCRdb took this table from immuneACCESS and kept in-frame rearrangements with V and J called. Such tables lack part of the clones; where checked against another copy, unresolved V genes explain under half of the gap, and the rest is unexplained. V and J calls and clone size are given by that table; D and trimming were obtained from the DNA. The sample table contains about 25,000 clones; only one count was recorded for around 69% of them. The top ten constitute about 51% of the sample.

The TCR sequence derives from a human donor with chronic lymphocytic leukemia. Here the chain combines TRBV19 and TRBJ2-1; the D gene lacks a confident call. Specimen: PBMCs, collected at disease progression, from a patient treated with ibrutinib. The bases read TGTGCCAGTAGTATAGATAGGGCAGAGCAGTTCTTC. The resulting protein is CASSIDRAEQFF.